Detailed here is one T cell receptor beta chain. Its antigen is still unknown. Germline V gene data show CDR1 as LNHNV and CDR2 as YYDKDF (reference sequence). Trimming shortened V by 5 bases and J by 5 bases, and 16 bases separated the two germline ends. This CDR3 has 14 amino acids. The data were obtained in a study of memory CD4+ T cells and cytomegalovirus serostatus. Study as a whole: Healthy Belgian adult donors included fewer than 10 CMV-positive and about two dozen CMV-negative people. The study's findings and limits: About 40% of the roughly 160 known CMV-associated TCRbeta sequences appeared in CD4+ memory. Suggested: most of the CMV-linked TCR signature lies in CD4+ memory cells.

The sort gate was single viable CD3+CD4+CD8-CD45RO+ cells for memory CD4+ T cells. Some clones are missing from TCRdb's copy, which holds only in-frame ones; the method was immunoSEQ multiplex PCR. The sample includes 64,000 or so clones, more than 70% of them seen just once. The chain is built from TRBV15 and TRBJ2-7; weak D call: TRBD1 (6 bases). The sample taken for sequencing was memory CD4+ T cells from blood. The clonotype comes from an adult in good health and CMV-seronegative. CDR3 sequence reads: CATSLRQARDEQYF. DNA for the CDR3: TGTGCCACCAGCCTTAGACAGGCCCGGGACGAGCAGTACTTC.